Listed below are T cell receptor beta chains from one sample, sequenced in a study of blood T cell repertoires in COVID-19. The protocol was immunoSEQ multiplex PCR, while the TCRdb copy is restricted to in-frame clones and leaves out a portion. The sample contains 130,000 to 150,000 clones, around 87% of which appear only once. Specimen: peripheral blood. The receptors shown here come from a woman aged 55-75 years with active COVID-19. CDR3s include the opening cysteine and the closing phenylalanine or tryptophan. Fields, in order: V gene, J gene, CDR3 length, D gene, clone size, CDR3 DNA, CDR3 protein. The D gene is left open where the match is weak. Clone size appears in some rows only: once, few, many, or a class for an expanded clone.

v_call: TRBV4-3; j_call: TRBJ2-1; cdr3_length: 18; d_call: -; clone_size: -; cdr3_nt: TGCGCCAGCAGCCCCAGTACAGGCACCTACTTTCGTTGGGATGAGCAGTTCTTC; cdr3_aa: CASSPSTGTYFRWDEQFF
v_call: TRBV19; j_call: TRBJ1-4; cdr3_length: 15; d_call: -; clone_size: -; cdr3_nt: TGTGCCAGTAGTATCTCCCTCGTTACAAACGAAAAACTGTTTTTT; cdr3_aa: CASSISLVTNEKLFF
v_call: TRBV7-7; j_call: TRBJ2-6; cdr3_length: 17; d_call: -; clone_size: once; cdr3_nt: TGTGCCAGCAGCTTCCTGACTCCGAGCTCTGGGGCCAACGTCCTGACTTTC; cdr3_aa: CASSFLTPSSGANVLTF
v_call: TRBV3-1/TRBV3-2; j_call: TRBJ1-6; cdr3_length: 13; d_call: -; clone_size: -; cdr3_nt: TGTGCCAGCAGTGCGCCAGGCGGGAAACCCCTCCACTTT; cdr3_aa: CASSAPGGKPLHF
v_call: TRBV18; j_call: TRBJ2-6; cdr3_length: 20; d_call: TRBD1; clone_size: -; cdr3_nt: TGTGCCAGCTCACCTACCCCAGGACAGGGGTTACGCTCTGGGGCCAACGTCCTGACTTTC; cdr3_aa: CASSPTPGQGLRSGANVLTF
v_call: TRBV11-3; j_call: TRBJ2-1; cdr3_length: 13; d_call: -; clone_size: -; cdr3_nt: TGTGCCAGCAGCCCTCCTATGGTCGATGAGCAGTTCTTC; cdr3_aa: CASSPPMVDEQFF
v_call: TRBV18; j_call: TRBJ2-2; cdr3_length: 15; d_call: -; clone_size: -; cdr3_nt: TGTGCCAGCTCCCTTGACACAGGGTACACCGGGGAGCTGTTTTTT; cdr3_aa: CASSLDTGYTGELFF
v_call: TRBV7-2; j_call: TRBJ1-2; cdr3_length: 15; d_call: TRBD1; clone_size: few; cdr3_nt: TGTGCCAGCAGCTACCCGGGACAGGGTAACTCTGGCTACACCTTC; cdr3_aa: CASSYPGQGNSGYTF
v_call: TRBV28; j_call: TRBJ2-1; cdr3_length: 16; d_call: TRBD2; clone_size: -; cdr3_nt: TGTGCCAGCAGTCCGATGCTAGCGGGAACCTACAATGAGCAGTTCTTC; cdr3_aa: CASSPMLAGTYNEQFF
v_call: TRBV7-9; j_call: TRBJ2-7; cdr3_length: 16; d_call: TRBD2; clone_size: -; cdr3_nt: TGTGCCAGCAGCTCGAGCGCGGGAGGGGGGTCTTACGAGCAGTACTTC; cdr3_aa: CASSSSAGGGSYEQYF
v_call: TRBV30; j_call: TRBJ2-1; cdr3_length: 15; d_call: -; clone_size: -; cdr3_nt: TGTGCCTGGAGTGCCGAAGGACTGTCGGGCGATGAGCAGTTCTTC; cdr3_aa: CAWSAEGLSGDEQFF
v_call: TRBV27; j_call: TRBJ2-1; cdr3_length: 15; d_call: TRBD2; clone_size: -; cdr3_nt: TGTGCCAGCAGTTACCTCCTAGCGGGATTGTATGAGCAGTTCTTC; cdr3_aa: CASSYLLAGLYEQFF
v_call: TRBV6-5; j_call: TRBJ1-5; cdr3_length: 15; d_call: -; clone_size: -; cdr3_nt: TGTGCCAGCAGTTACGGGTTAGGAGTTGGACAGCCCCAGCATTTT; cdr3_aa: CASSYGLGVGQPQHF
v_call: TRBV28; j_call: TRBJ1-3; cdr3_length: 14; d_call: TRBD1; clone_size: -; cdr3_nt: TGTGCCAGCGGAAGACAGGGCCCTGGAAACACCATATATTTT; cdr3_aa: CASGRQGPGNTIYF
v_call: TRBV7-2; j_call: TRBJ2-1; cdr3_length: 13; d_call: TRBD2; clone_size: -; cdr3_nt: TGTGCCAGCAGCGGGAGGGTAAACAATGAGCAGTTCTTC; cdr3_aa: CASSGRVNNEQFF
v_call: TRBV27; j_call: TRBJ2-2; cdr3_length: 17; d_call: TRBD2; clone_size: -; cdr3_nt: TGTGCCAGCACCACTAAGGGCCTAGCGGGACTTAACGGGGAGCTGTTTTTT; cdr3_aa: CASTTKGLAGLNGELFF
v_call: TRBV19; j_call: TRBJ1-4; cdr3_length: 13; d_call: -; clone_size: -; cdr3_nt: TGTGCCAGTAGGAGAGTCCCGGGGGAAAAACTGTTTTTT; cdr3_aa: CASRRVPGEKLFF
v_call: TRBV18; j_call: TRBJ2-7; cdr3_length: 15; d_call: -; clone_size: -; cdr3_nt: TGTGCCAGCTCACCTACGACTAGTGAAACTTACGAGCAGTACTTC; cdr3_aa: CASSPTTSETYEQYF